A selection of T cell receptor beta chains follows, all from one sample in a study of T cells in localized non-small cell lung cancer. Only in-frame clones appear in the TCRdb table, and some are missing; sequencing was by immunoSEQ multiplex PCR. This sample yields some 2,200 clones, of which around a third are seen a single time; 7.5% to 10% belongs to the top ten. The sequencing here drew on normal lung tissue next to the tumor, taken before any cancer treatment. The receptors shown here come from a female donor older than 55 with stage I squamous cell lung carcinoma. The CDR3 runs from the conserved cysteine through the conserved F or W. D genes are given only for firm matches. The size entry is marked missing in some rows and otherwise reads once, few, many or a size class.

>TRBV19|NA|TRBJ1-1|NA
CASSSHPTAEAFF
TGTGCCAGTAGCTCCCACCCGACAGCTGAAGCTTTCTTT
>TRBV28|NA|TRBJ2-2|NA
CASSLEVLRAGELFF
TGTGCCAGCAGTTTAGAAGTACTGAGGGCCGGGGAGCTGTTTTTT
>TRBV29-1|NA|TRBJ2-7|NA
CSVEGLGISYEQYF
TGCAGCGTTGAAGGACTAGGGATTTCCTACGAGCAGTACTTC
>TRBV10-3|NA|TRBJ2-1|few
CAIKEGRNYNEQFF
TGTGCCATCAAAGAGGGCCGGAACTACAATGAGCAGTTCTTC
>TRBV29-1|NA|TRBJ2-7|few
CSVVGPMDYEQYF
TGCAGCGTTGTGGGACCGATGGATTACGAGCAGTACTTC
>TRBV19|NA|TRBJ2-4|few
CASSPGDSRPLAKNIQYF
TGTGCCAGTAGTCCGGGGGACAGCCGACCGCTAGCCAAAAACATTCAGTACTTC
>TRBV11-1|TRBD2|TRBJ2-3|NA
CASSPWTSDTDTQYF
TGTGCCAGCAGCCCATGGACTAGCGACACAGATACGCAGTATTTT
>TRBV19|NA|TRBJ1-4|NA
CASSISGADEKLFF
TGTGCCAGTAGTATCTCCGGGGCCGATGAAAAACTGTTTTTT
>TRBV11-3|NA|TRBJ1-1|medium-sized
CASSPGVFDTEAFF
TGTGCCAGCAGCCCGGGGGTCTTTGACACTGAAGCTTTCTTT
>TRBV19|TRBD1|TRBJ1-2|NA
CASWDRDFYGYTF
TGTGCCAGTTGGGACAGGGACTTCTATGGCTACACCTTC
>TRBV25-1|TRBD2|TRBJ2-1|once
CASSDGTSGLNNEQFF
TGTGCCAGCAGTGATGGGACTAGCGGGCTAAACAATGAGCAGTTCTTC
>TRBV14|NA|TRBJ1-4|few
CASSQLGLGQLSEKLFF
TGTGCCAGCAGCCAATTGGGGCTGGGACAACTAAGTGAAAAACTGTTTTTT
>TRBV6-8|TRBD2|TRBJ2-1|few
CASGKGGRTLRQFF
TGTGCCAGCGGAAAAGGCGGGAGGACCCTTAGGCAGTTCTTC
>TRBV11-3|TRBD2|TRBJ2-1|NA
CASSLNFASGGHNEQFF
TGTGCCAGCAGCTTAAATTTTGCGAGCGGGGGTCACAATGAGCAGTTCTTC
>TRBV14|NA|TRBJ2-1|NA
CASSPLNNEQFF
TGTGCCAGCAGCCCCCTGAACAATGAGCAGTTCTTC
>TRBV14|TRBD1|TRBJ2-3|NA
CASSRRTGGPDTQYF
TGTGCCAGCAGCCGACGGACAGGGGGTCCAGATACGCAGTATTTT
>TRBV1|NA|TRBJ2-2|NA
CASSQGIGEGAGELFF
TGCGCCAGCAGCCAAGGGATCGGGGAAGGGGCCGGGGAGCTGTTTTTT
>TRBV6-8|NA|TRBJ1-2|few
CASSYDSSNYGYTF
TGTGCCAGCAGTTACGACAGCTCTAACTATGGCTACACCTTC
>TRBV11-3|TRBD2|TRBJ2-7|few
CASSLGSGAYEQYF
TGTGCCAGCAGCTTGGGTAGCGGGGCCTACGAGCAGTACTTC
>TRBV6-8|TRBD2|TRBJ2-1|few
CASSPPGGRNEQFF
TGTGCCAGCAGTCCCCCGGGGGGGCGAAATGAGCAGTTCTTC
>TRBV28|TRBD1|TRBJ2-7|NA
CASSLAGGASYEQYF
TGTGCCAGCAGCTTGGCAGGGGGCGCCTCCTACGAGCAGTACTTC
>TRBV9|NA|TRBJ1-2|few
CASMRDGYGYTF
TGTGCCAGCATGAGGGACGGCTATGGCTACACCTTC
>TRBV11-3|NA|TRBJ2-5|medium-sized
CASLAGGRSHETQYF
TGTGCCAGCTTAGCCGGCGGCCGCTCCCACGAGACCCAGTACTTC
>TRBV28|NA|TRBJ2-3|few
CASSLRDGQADTQYF
TGTGCCAGCAGTTTACGGGATGGTCAAGCAGATACGCAGTATTTT
>TRBV15|TRBD1|TRBJ2-5|NA
CATSGSGRGLWETQYF
TGTGCCACCAGTGGTTCGGGCAGGGGGCTGTGGGAGACCCAGTACTTC
>TRBV19|TRBD1|TRBJ2-7|NA
CATKPRQGAYEQYF
TGTGCCACCAAGCCTAGACAGGGGGCCTACGAGCAGTACTTC
>TRBV12-5|NA|TRBJ2-2|few
CASGSPVRDGDGELFF
TGTGCTAGTGGTTCGCCCGTTAGGGACGGAGACGGGGAGCTGTTTTTT
>TRBV19|NA|TRBJ2-7|NA
CASSIVGAPYEQYF
TGTGCCAGTAGTATAGTAGGGGCGCCCTACGAGCAGTACTTC
>TRBV19|NA|TRBJ1-2|NA
CASSIPGIGFGYTF
TGTGCCAGTAGTATCCCTGGGATAGGGTTTGGCTACACCTTC
>TRBV6-7|TRBD2|TRBJ2-1|few
CASSILAGAGNEQFF
TGTGCCAGCAGTATACTAGCGGGAGCAGGCAATGAGCAGTTCTTC
>TRBV1|NA|TRBJ2-7|NA
CASSQLQDLQAYEQYF
TGCGCCAGCAGCCAACTACAGGACCTACAGGCCTACGAGCAGTACTTC
>TRBV10-2|TRBD2|TRBJ2-1|few
CASSAGLVGYEQFF
TGCGCCAGCAGTGCGGGACTAGTAGGCTATGAGCAGTTCTTC
>TRBV6-8|NA|TRBJ1-2|few
CASNPGAESGYTF
TGTGCCAGCAATCCCGGGGCCGAGAGTGGCTACACCTTC
>TRBV11-3|NA|TRBJ1-2|few
CASSSRQAWAYGYTF
TGTGCCAGCAGCTCCCGACAGGCTTGGGCCTATGGCTACACCTTC
>TRBV19|NA|TRBJ2-1|NA
CASSSPVGSIFF
TGTGCCAGTAGTAGTCCGGTGGGTTCTATTTTCTTC
>TRBV15|TRBD2|TRBJ2-5|once
CATTSGRDLETQYF
TGTGCCACCACCAGCGGGAGGGACTTAGAGACCCAGTACTTC